Detailed here is one T cell receptor (beta chain). Authors' methods: Estimated nucleated cell counts came from reference gene primer amplification. Sequencing used immunoSEQ multiplex PCR; TCRdb keeps in-frame clones, though not all of them. Clonal size and the V and J genes are those of that table, whereas D and trimming came from the DNA. The sample holds 350,000 to 400,000 clones, roughly 91% seen once. The cohort comprised adults aged 18 to 89 years residing in about two dozen US areas. The sample belongs to a study of blood T cell repertoires in COVID-19. The germline V gene encodes CDR1 SGHTA and CDR2 FQGNSA. The length of the CDR3 is 14 residues. Trimming removed 5 bases from V and 4 bases from J; junction bases left unmatched: 8.

The V and J genes are TRBV7-2 and TRBJ2-7, with 7 bases aligning to TRBD1. Sequenced sample: PBMCs or T cells enriched from blood (not recorded which). This sequence originates from a woman aged 25-40 years who had recovered from COVID-19. CDR3 in amino acids: CASSPITGVYEQYF. The CDR3 DNA reads as TGTGCCAGCAGCCCAATAACAGGGGTGTACGAGCAGTACTTC. The variable domain in full, completed from reference TRBV7-2 and TRBJ2-7, reads GAGVSQSPSNKVTEKGKDVELRCDPISGHTALYWYRQSLGQGLEFLIYFQGNSAPDKSGLPSDRFSAERTGGSVSTLTIQRTQQEDSAVYLCASSPITGVYEQYFGPGTRLTVT.